These T cell receptor beta chains were read from a single sample in a study of Ad26.COV2.S vaccination and SARS-CoV-2 variants. The method was immunoSEQ multiplex PCR; TCRdb's version includes in-frame clones alone and lacks a portion of them. The sample shows around 400,000 clones, about 89% of them seen only once. The sequencing here drew on peripheral blood, taken in a trial of Ad26.COV2.S vaccine versus placebo. All receptors come from a person between 18 and 65 years old who received the Ad26.COV2.S COVID-19 vaccine or a placebo. Each CDR3 is given with its conserved first and last residue. The D gene is left open where the match is weak. A clone size is listed for some rows: how often the clone was seen (once, few, many), or a class if it is expanded.

d_call clone_size j_call v_call cdr3_nt cdr3_aa
. . TRBJ1-2 TRBV18 TGTGCCAGCTCAGGACAGAGCTACGATGGCTACACCTTC CASSGQSYDGYTF
TRBD1 . TRBJ2-3 TRBV11-2 TGTGCCAGCAGCTCAGCAACAGGGGGCTGGTCAGATACGCAGTATTTT CASSSATGGWSDTQYF
. . TRBJ1-6 TRBV28 TGTGCCAGTTTGGGGTTAGTTACTAATTCACCCCTCCACTTT CASLGLVTNSPLHF
. . TRBJ1-2 TRBV6-5 TGTGCCAGCAGTCGAACAGGGACGGACTATGGCTACACCTTC CASSRTGTDYGYTF
. . TRBJ2-7 TRBV20-1 TGCAGTGCTAGTCGGGGATTCTCCTACGAGCAGTACTTC CSASRGFSYEQYF
TRBD2 . TRBJ2-2 TRBV4-3 TGCGCCAGCAACCCGACTAGCGGGATGACCGGGGAGCTGTTTTTT CASNPTSGMTGELFF
. once TRBJ2-2 TRBV27 TGTGCCAGCAGTTCTCGGGGGACCGGGGAGCTGTTTTTT CASSSRGTGELFF
. once TRBJ2-5 TRBV6-2/TRBV6-3 TGTGCCAGCAGTACTAGGGCCGGGGAGACCCAGTACTTC CASSTRAGETQYF
. . TRBJ2-7 TRBV18 TGTGCCAGCTCACCACAGGGGAACTTCTACGAGCAGTACTTC CASSPQGNFYEQYF
TRBD2 . TRBJ2-3 TRBV27 TGTGCCAGCAGTTTTACGGGAGGGCCGGCAGATACGCAGTATTTT CASSFTGGPADTQYF
TRBD1 . TRBJ1-2 TRBV7-2 TGTGCCAGCAGCAATAGACAGGGGGCAAAATATGGCTACACCTTC CASSNRQGAKYGYTF
TRBD2 . TRBJ2-3 TRBV7-2 TGTGCCAGCAGCTTGAAGGTTAGCGGGAAAGATACGCAGTATTTT CASSLKVSGKDTQYF
TRBD2 . TRBJ2-5 TRBV28 TGTGCCAGCAGTCCCTCGAGCGGGAGGGTGGGAGAGGCCCAGTACTTC CASSPSSGRVGEAQYF
TRBD1 . TRBJ1-4 TRBV7-9 TGTGCCAGCAGCTCCCCCCCGGACAGGGTTGAAGAAAAACTGTTTTTT CASSSPPDRVEEKLFF
TRBD2 . TRBJ2-2 TRBV11-3 TGTGCCAGCAGCTGGCGACTAGCGGGAGGACCCGGGGAGCTGTTTTTT CASSWRLAGGPGELFF
. . TRBJ2-1 TRBV5-4 TGTGCCAGCAGCTTTGGAGACGGGGGCAATGAGCAGTTCTTC CASSFGDGGNEQFF
. . TRBJ1-5 TRBV30 TGTGCCTGGAGTGCTTCTGCGGGGGGGGGAAGCAATCAGCCCCAGCATTTT CAWSASAGGGSNQPQHF
. . TRBJ1-4 TRBV9 TGTGCCAGCAGTACCCTCGGGAGGGCGTATGAAAAACTGTTTTTT CASSTLGRAYEKLFF
. . TRBJ2-3 TRBV4-2 TGTGCCAGCAGCCAAGGGCCAGAGTATAATACGCAGTATTTT CASSQGPEYNTQYF
. . TRBJ2-1 TRBV27 TGTGCCAGCAGTTTAGGCAACTCCTACAATGAGCAGTTCTTC CASSLGNSYNEQFF
TRBD2 . TRBJ2-4 TRBV7-8 TGTGCCAGCAGCTACGGGGGGGGTCTTGCCAAAAACATTCAGTACTTC CASSYGGGLAKNIQYF
. . TRBJ1-2 TRBV7-9 TGTGCCAGCAGCTTAGCGGTGTCCTACTATGGCTACACCTTC CASSLAVSYYGYTF
TRBD1 once TRBJ2-7 TRBV7-9 TGTGCCAGCAGTCGTAACCGGGACAGCCCCTACGAGCAGTACTTC CASSRNRDSPYEQYF
TRBD2 . TRBJ2-2 TRBV9 TGTGCCAGCAGCGTCGGGACTAGGCCCGGGGAGCTGTTTTTT CASSVGTRPGELFF
. . TRBJ1-2 TRBV5-8 TGTGCCAGCAGCTTGGACAGGGCGGGCTATGGCTACACCTTC CASSLDRAGYGYTF
. . TRBJ1-2 TRBV10-3 TGTGCCATCAGTGAGGCACGGGATAACTATGGCTACACCTTC CAISEARDNYGYTF
. . TRBJ2-1 TRBV5-6 TGTGCCAGCAGCGCGGTCAATGAGCAGTTCTTC CASSAVNEQFF
TRBD2 . TRBJ2-3 TRBV24-1 TGTGCCACCAGTGATCCAGGACTAGCGGTCACAGATACGCAGTATTTT CATSDPGLAVTDTQYF
TRBD1 . TRBJ2-1 TRBV18 TGTGCCAGCTCACCAATCCCCCAGGGGACAGGGTATGGCAATGAGCAGTTCTTC CASSPIPQGTGYGNEQFF
TRBD1 . TRBJ2-1 TRBV28 TGTGCCAGCAGTTTACGGCAGGGGGTCTATGAGCAGTTCTTC CASSLRQGVYEQFF
TRBD2 . TRBJ2-7 TRBV30 TGTGCCTGGAATAGGGCTAGCGGCTACGAGCAGTACTTC CAWNRASGYEQYF
TRBD2 . TRBJ2-1 TRBV19 TGTGCCAGTAGCCCGCGGGCTAGCGGAAACAATGAGCAGTTCTTC CASSPRASGNNEQFF
TRBD1 . TRBJ1-2 TRBV7-3 TGTGCCAGCAGCTCTCCGGGACAGGGGGCTCCCACCTTC CASSSPGQGAPTF
TRBD2 . TRBJ2-7 TRBV7-9 TGTGCCAGCAGCCCCAGTGGGCGGGAGAGGTACGAGCAGTACTTC CASSPSGRERYEQYF
. . TRBJ1-2 TRBV19 TGTGCCAGTAGTGTGGGACTTAACTATGGCTACACCTTC CASSVGLNYGYTF
TRBD2 . TRBJ2-7 TRBV11-3 TGTGCCAGCAGCTTAGTCAGCGGGAGCTACGAGCAGTACTTC CASSLVSGSYEQYF
. . TRBJ1-1 TRBV19 TGTGCCAGCGGGAGGTCCAACACTGAAGCTTTCTTT CASGRSNTEAFF
. . TRBJ2-7 TRBV4-1 TGCGCCAGCAGCCAAGATGGGGCAGGGCAAGAGTACGAGCAGTACTTC CASSQDGAGQEYEQYF
. . TRBJ1-2 TRBV6-1 TGTGCCAGCAGTGAGAGCTGGAACTATGGCTACACCTTC CASSESWNYGYTF